The 7 T cell receptor beta chains in this list originate from one sample, sequenced in a study of Tregs in tolerant kidney transplant recipients. The nonmyeloablative bone marrow transplants came from related graft donors, with transient mixed chimerism. The method was immunoSEQ multiplex PCR; TCRdb's version includes in-frame clones alone and lacks a portion of them. The sample features 12,000 to 15,000 clones, with roughly 4% in its top ten. The starting material was CD4+ T cells from blood (PBMCs), obtained 12 months after the transplant. These receptors came from a human patient who received a combined kidney and bone marrow transplant. Some T cells may trace back to the graft donor.

Comments on this clone: The read terminates 3 residues before the CDR3 end, so the remaining end is supplied by the germline J gene. This chain uses TRBV2 with TRBJ1-4; 8 bases fit TRBD1. In germline, CDR1 is SNHLY, CDR2 FYNNEI. The CDR3 is 15 residues long. V shed 2 bases, J shed 7 bases, and the junction held 6 bases outside the gene matches. The chain's CDR3 is CASSEWQGASEKLFF. The part of the CDR3 DNA that was read is TGTGCCAGCAGTGAATGGCAGGGGGCAAGTGAAAAA.

Of note for this clone: The read terminates 3 residues ahead of where the CDR3 ends, so the germline J gene completes it. This chain joins TRBV19 and TRBJ2-7; 9 positions agree with TRBD1. The CDR3 length is 15 residues. Per germline, CDR1 LNHDA and CDR2 SQIVND (reference sequence). With 4 bases clipped from V and 3 bases from J, the junction kept 7 bases outside the gene matches. The CDR3: CASSSLSTGGYEQYF. The covered CDR3 bases are TGTGCCAGTAGTAGCCTTTCGACAGGGGGCTACGAG.

On this clone itself: The read comes to an end 3 residues before the CDR3 does, leaving the germline J gene to fill in the end. The chain combines TRBV5-1 with TRBJ2-2, with a possible D match to TRBD2 (5 bases). Germline assignment: CDR1 SGHRS and CDR2 YFSETQ. The CDR3 extends over 16 amino acids. V shed 3 bases and J shed 0 bases, with 12 bases lying between them. CDR3 bases read: TGCGCCAGCAGCTCTTTAGCGAATACGAACACCGGGGAG. It yields the protein CASSSLANTNTGE. The complete CDR3 sequence is CASSSLANTNTGELFF.

Notes on this clone: Read coverage stops 3 residues before the CDR3 terminus; the germline J gene supplies the remainder. The chain uses TRBV10-3 and TRBJ2-3; TRBD2 aligns across 8 bases. Trimming took 4 bases from V and 4 from J; bases not matched to a gene: 4. Germline CDR1 ENHRY, CDR2 SYGVKD. The CDR3 extends over 14 amino acids. This CDR3 is CAISGKRESDTQYF. CDR3 DNA (partial): TGTGCCATCAGTGGGAAGCGGGAGTCAGATACG.

A note on this clone: The sequence runs out 3 residues before the end of the CDR3; the remainder is reconstructed from the germline J gene. The V gene is TRBV18, the J gene TRBJ2-3; the match to TRBD2 covers 10 bases. The CDR3 extends over 18 amino acids. Germline CDR1 KGHSH, CDR2 LQKENI. The V gene end was trimmed by 11 bases and the J gene end by 2 bases; junction bases not matched to a gene: 19. CDR3 DNA, as far as it was read: TGTGCCCCCCGGTTTCCCTTGCGTAGCGGGAGGCCCACAGATACG. This gives the protein CAPRFPLRSGRPTDT. From start to end, the CDR3 is CAPRFPLRSGRPTDTQYF.

Comment on this clone: Read coverage stops 3 residues before the CDR3 terminus; the germline J gene supplies the remainder. The chain joins TRBV6-2 or TRBV6-3 to TRBJ1-1; 7 bases map to TRBD1. CDR1 is MNHEY, CDR2 SVGEGT, per germline. This CDR3 contains 14 residues. CDR3 protein: CASRQLPDRPGAFF. The CDR3 DNA, read in part, is TGTGCCAGCAGACAATTGCCGGACAGGCCCGGG.

In regard to this clone: The CDR3 goes on 3 residues after the read ends, and that part is filled in from the germline J gene. J is TRBJ2-1 and V is TRBV7-3; 7 nucleotides agree with TRBD2. CDR1 and CDR2 (germline): SGHTA, FQGTGA. V was pared by 3 bases and J by 8 bases, with 7 bases of the junction left unmatched. This CDR3 region has 14 residues. CDR3: CASSFAGAGDEQFF. CDR3 bases read: TGTGCCAGCAGCTTTGCGGGAGCAGGAGATGAG.